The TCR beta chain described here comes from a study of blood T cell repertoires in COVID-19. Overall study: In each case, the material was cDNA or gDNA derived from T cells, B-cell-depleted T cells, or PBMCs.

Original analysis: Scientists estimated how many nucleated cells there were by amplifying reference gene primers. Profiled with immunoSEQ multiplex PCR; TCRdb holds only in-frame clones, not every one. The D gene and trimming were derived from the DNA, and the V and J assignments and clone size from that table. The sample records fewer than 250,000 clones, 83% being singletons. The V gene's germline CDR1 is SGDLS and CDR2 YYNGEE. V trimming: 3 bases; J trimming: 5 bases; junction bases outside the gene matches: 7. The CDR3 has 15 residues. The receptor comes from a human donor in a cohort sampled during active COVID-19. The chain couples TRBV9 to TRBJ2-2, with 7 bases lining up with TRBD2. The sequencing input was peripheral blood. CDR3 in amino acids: CASSDGGSGTGELFF. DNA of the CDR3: TGTGCCAGCAGCGATGGCGGGAGTGGTACCGGGGAGCTGTTTTTT. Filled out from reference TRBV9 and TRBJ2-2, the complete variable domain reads DSGVTQTPKHLITATGQRVTLRCSPRSGDLSVYWYQQSLDQGLQFLIQYYNGEERAKGNILERFSAQQFPDLHSELNLSSLELGDSALYFCASSDGGSGTGELFFGEGSRLTVL.